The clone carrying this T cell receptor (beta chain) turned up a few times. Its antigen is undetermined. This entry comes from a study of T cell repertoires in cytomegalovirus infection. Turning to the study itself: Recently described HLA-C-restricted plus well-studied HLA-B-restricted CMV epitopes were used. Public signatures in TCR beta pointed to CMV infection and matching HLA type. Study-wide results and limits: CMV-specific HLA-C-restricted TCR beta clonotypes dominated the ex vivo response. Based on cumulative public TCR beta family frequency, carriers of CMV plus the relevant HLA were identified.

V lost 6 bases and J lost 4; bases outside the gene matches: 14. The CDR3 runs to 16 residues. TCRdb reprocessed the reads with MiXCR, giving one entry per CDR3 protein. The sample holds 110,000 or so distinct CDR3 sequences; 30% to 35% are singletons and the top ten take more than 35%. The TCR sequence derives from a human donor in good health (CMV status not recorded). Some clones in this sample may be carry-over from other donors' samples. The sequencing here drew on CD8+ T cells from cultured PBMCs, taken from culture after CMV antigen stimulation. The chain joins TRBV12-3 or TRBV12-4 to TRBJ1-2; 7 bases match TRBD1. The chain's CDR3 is CASSPTGGTEPYGYTF. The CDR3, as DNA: TGTGCCAGCAGCCCCACTGGGGGGACAGAACCCTATGGCTACACCTTC.